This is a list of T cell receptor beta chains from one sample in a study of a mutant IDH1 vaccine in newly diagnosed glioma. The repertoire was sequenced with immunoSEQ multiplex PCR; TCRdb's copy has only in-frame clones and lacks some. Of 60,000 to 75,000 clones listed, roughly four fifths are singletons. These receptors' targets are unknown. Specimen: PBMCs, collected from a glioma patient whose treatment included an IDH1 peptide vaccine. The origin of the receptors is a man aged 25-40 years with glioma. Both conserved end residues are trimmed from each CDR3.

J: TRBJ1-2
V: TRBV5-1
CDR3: ASSFDSHYGYT

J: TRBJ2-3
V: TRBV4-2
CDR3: ASSQLGEGGTDTQY

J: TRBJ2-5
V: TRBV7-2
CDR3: ASSLDASKTQY

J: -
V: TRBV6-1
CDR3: ASSPRQGNYEQY

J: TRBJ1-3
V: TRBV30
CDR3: AWSVLFGVTIY

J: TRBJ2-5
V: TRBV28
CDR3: ASSFGGNWEETQY

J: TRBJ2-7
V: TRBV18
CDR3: ASSPEQRVTYY

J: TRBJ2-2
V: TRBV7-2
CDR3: ASRWTGRGSNTGELF

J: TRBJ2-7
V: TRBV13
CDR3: ASSLLGLFEQY

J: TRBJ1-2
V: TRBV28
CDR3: ASSSLRGANT

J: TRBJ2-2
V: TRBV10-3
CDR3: AISGPGSNTGELF

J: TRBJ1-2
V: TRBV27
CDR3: ASSLSEGQGSSDYGYT

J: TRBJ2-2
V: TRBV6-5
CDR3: ASSTTGTGELF

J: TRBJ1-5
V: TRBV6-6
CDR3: ASSSAGGQPQH

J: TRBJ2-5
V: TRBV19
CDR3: ASSMRREIQETQY

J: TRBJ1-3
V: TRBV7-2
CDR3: ASSRLSEKNTIY

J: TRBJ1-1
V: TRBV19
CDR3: ASSIDRGTVTEAF

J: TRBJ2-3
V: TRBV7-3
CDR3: ASSLTSAADTQY

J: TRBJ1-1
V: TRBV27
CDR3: ASSLRQGGTEAF

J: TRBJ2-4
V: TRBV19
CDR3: ASSIRRSGTKNIQY

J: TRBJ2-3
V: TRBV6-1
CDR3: ASSEAIAGVGDTQY

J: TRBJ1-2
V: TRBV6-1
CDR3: ASSDAGVGGYT

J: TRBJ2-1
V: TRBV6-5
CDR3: ATLAGAYNEQF

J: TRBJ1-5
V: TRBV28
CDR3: ATLGAGGRVANQPQH

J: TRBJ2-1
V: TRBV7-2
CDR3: ASSLLASYNEQF

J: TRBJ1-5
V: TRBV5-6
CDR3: ASSLRSRHQPQH

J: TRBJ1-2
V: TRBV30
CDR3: AWTPMTGISNYGYT

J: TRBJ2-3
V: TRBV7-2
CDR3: ASSFSGGAGADTQY

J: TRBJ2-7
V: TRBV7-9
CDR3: ASSPTGNYEQY

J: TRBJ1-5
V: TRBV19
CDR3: ASSEQGADQPQH

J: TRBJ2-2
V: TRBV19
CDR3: ASMIAAGSTGELF

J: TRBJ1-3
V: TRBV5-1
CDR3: ASTRTGFSGNTIY

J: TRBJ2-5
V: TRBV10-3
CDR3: AISQKGQEETQY

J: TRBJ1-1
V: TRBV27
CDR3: ASSLTSGNTEAF

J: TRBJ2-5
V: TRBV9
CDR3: ASSSPPMMTDPAQETQY

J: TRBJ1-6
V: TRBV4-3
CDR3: ASSQDDRDNSPLH

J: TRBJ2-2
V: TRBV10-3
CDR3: ATRNTGELF

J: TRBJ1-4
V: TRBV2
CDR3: ASRPGTQPYEKLF

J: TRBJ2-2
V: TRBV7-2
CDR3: ASSRDGSGGELF

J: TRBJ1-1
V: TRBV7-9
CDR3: ASSLTGGYTEAF

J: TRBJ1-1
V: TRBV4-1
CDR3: ASAGTGRLRYTEAF

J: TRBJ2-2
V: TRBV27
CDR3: ASSTYRVGGELF

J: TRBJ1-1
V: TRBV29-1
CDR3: SVARGLYTEAF

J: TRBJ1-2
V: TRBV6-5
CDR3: ASSPGQESSYGYT

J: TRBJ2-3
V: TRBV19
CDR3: ASSGGQFLTDTQY

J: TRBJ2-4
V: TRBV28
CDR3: ASSLGGAKNIQY

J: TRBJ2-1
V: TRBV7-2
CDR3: ASSLAASYNEQF

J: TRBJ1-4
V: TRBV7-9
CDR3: ASSRGWVGVTDEKLF

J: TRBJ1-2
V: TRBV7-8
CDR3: ASSLAGGVANYGYT

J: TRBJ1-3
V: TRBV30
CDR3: AWSVLSAIGNTIY

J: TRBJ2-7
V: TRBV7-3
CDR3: ASSPSGGHEQY

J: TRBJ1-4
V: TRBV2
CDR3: ASSGQTATNEKLF

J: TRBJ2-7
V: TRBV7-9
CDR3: ASPQRAYEQY

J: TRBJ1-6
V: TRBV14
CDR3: ASSQDSRRNSPLH